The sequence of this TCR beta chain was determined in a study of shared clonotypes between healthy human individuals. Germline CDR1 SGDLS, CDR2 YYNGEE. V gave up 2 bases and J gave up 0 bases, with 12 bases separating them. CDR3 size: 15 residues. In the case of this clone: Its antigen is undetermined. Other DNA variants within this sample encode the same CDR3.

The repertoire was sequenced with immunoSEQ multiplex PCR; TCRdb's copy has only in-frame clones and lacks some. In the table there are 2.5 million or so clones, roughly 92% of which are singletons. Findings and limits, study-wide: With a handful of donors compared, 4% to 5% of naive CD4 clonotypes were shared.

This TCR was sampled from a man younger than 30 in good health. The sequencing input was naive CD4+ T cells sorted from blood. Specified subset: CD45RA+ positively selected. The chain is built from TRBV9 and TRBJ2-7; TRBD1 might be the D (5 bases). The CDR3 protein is CASSVGQGNSYEQYF. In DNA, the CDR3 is TGTGCCAGCAGCGTGGGGCAGGGCAACTCCTACGAGCAGTACTTC.